This entry is about one T cell receptor beta chain. Its matching antigen is unknown. This sample is part of a study of CXCR3-negative and CXCR3-positive naive CD8 T cells. Study-wide results and limits: The majority of assays used fresh PBMCs, and CXCR3 expression partially decreased after cryopreservation. More hydrophobic TRB CDR3s were found in CXCR3-positive naive cells than in CXCR3-negative naive cells. Memory CD8+ cells showed much lower diversity, while both naive subsets displayed comparably high diversity. Memory cells diverged, while naive CXCR3-positive and CXCR3-negative cells had similar TRBV-TRBJ usage.

Naive cells were sorted as CD45RO-, CCR7+, CD27+ and CD95-. The CDR3 contains 14 residues. CDR1 SQVTM and CDR2 ANQGSEA come from the germline V gene. In preparing the TRB cDNA libraries, 5' RACE with UMI labels was used. TCRdb re-called the 5' RACE reads and gives one entry per CDR3 protein, without DNA. This table holds tens of thousands of distinct CDR3 sequences. This TCR was recovered from a human donor in good health. Some clones in this sample may be carry-over from other donors' samples. The chain carries TRBV29-1 and TRBJ1-2; TCRdb's assignment of TRBD1 cannot be checked, as there is no DNA. Sequenced input: naive CXCR3+ CD8+ T cells from blood. Described subset: CD45RO-CCR7+CD27+CD95- naive CD8+ T cells expressing CXCR3 (TNR3+). The chain's CDR3 is CSVSGTDFFYGYTF.